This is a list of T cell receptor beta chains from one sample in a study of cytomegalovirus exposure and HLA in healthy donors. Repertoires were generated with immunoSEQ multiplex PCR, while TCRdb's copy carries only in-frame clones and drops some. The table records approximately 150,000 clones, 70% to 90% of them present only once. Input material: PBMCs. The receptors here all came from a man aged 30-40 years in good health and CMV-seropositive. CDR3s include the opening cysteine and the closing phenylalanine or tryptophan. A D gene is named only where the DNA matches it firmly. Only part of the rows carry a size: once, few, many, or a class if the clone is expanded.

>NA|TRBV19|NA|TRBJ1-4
CASIDTFGKLFF
TGTGCCAGTATTGACACGTTTGGAAAACTGTTTTTT
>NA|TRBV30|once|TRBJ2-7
CAGSLVTDEQYF
TGTGCCGGATCGCTAGTTACCGACGAGCAGTACTTC
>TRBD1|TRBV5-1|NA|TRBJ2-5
CASSLRIGGVETQYF
TGCGCCAGCAGCCTTCGGATAGGGGGCGTTGAGACCCAGTACTTC
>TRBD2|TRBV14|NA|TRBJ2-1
CASSQGEGLSYNEQFF
TGTGCCAGCAGCCAAGGGGAGGGACTCTCCTACAATGAGCAGTTCTTC
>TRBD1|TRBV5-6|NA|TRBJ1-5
CASSRIFGQGSNQPQHF
TGTGCCAGCAGCCGAATCTTCGGACAGGGTAGCAATCAGCCCCAGCATTTT
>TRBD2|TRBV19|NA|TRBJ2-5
CASSIGDSGSGMRETQYF
TGTGCCAGTAGTATAGGGGATAGCGGGAGCGGTATGAGGGAGACCCAGTACTTC
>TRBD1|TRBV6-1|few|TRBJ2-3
CASSVPGTGGTDTQYF
TGTGCCAGCAGTGTACCCGGGACAGGGGGCACAGATACGCAGTATTTT
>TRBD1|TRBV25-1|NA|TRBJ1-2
CASSGDRVRYGYTF
TGTGCCAGCAGTGGTGACAGGGTGAGATATGGCTACACCTTC
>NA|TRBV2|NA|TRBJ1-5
CASSGRDSNQPQHF
TGTGCCAGCAGCGGGAGAGATAGCAATCAGCCCCAGCATTTT
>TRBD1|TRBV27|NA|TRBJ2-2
CASSLWGQGNTGELFF
TGTGCCAGCAGTTTATGGGGACAGGGGAACACCGGGGAGCTGTTTTTT
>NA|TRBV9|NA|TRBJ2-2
CASSGAAGHAGELFF
TGTGCCAGCAGTGGGGCAGCAGGGCACGCCGGGGAGCTGTTTTTT
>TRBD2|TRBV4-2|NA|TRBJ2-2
CASSQDTGGSGELFF
TGTGCCAGCAGCCAAGACACGGGCGGGAGCGGGGAGCTGTTTTTT
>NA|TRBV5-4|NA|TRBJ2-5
CASSSATGNQETQYF
TGTGCCAGCAGCTCGGCGACAGGAAACCAAGAGACCCAGTACTTC
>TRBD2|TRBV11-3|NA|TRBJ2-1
CASSKSRTWLAGYNEQFF
TGTGCCAGCAGCAAGAGTCGGACTTGGCTAGCGGGGTATAATGAGCAGTTCTTC